The next 15 T cell receptor beta chains were all read from a single sample in a study of beta chain features in type 1 diabetes. cDNA synthesis used the whole RNA isolate, giving expressed TCRB sequences. Assay: immunoSEQ multiplex PCR; the TCRdb copy retains only in-frame clones and omits some. The sample consists of 120,000 to 150,000 clones, 9.5% to 10% of them appearing once. The sequenced sample was central memory CD4+ T cells from blood. These receptors all come from a woman between 40 and 50 years old in good health.

The J gene is TRBJ1-5, the V gene TRBV5-1; TRBD1 is a possible D gene (5 bases). The germline V gene encodes CDR1 SGHRS and CDR2 YFSETQ. The CDR3 contains 17 residues. V lost 4 bases to trimming and J lost 5 bases, with 22 bases between them. CDR3 residues: CASSPGWDLPSYQPQHF. The DNA for the CDR3 is TGCGCCAGCAGCCCCGGTTGGGACTTACCGTCCTATCAGCCCCAGCATTTT.

This chain connects TRBV18 to TRBJ2-5; 7 positions match TRBD2. The junction had 5 bases not matched to a gene; V was cut back by 0 bases and J by 1 base. This CDR3 has 16 residues. In germline, CDR1 is KGHSH, CDR2 LQKENI. The DNA of the CDR3 is TGTGCCAGCTCACCACCGGGGGGAGGGGTCCAAGAGACCCAGTACTTC. It specifies CASSPPGGGVQETQYF.

The V call is TRBV27, the J call TRBJ1-6; TRBD1 is a possible D gene (6 bases). Trimming took off 11 bases at V and 2 bases at J, with 16 bases between the two ends. The CDR3 covers 15 residues. Germline V gene sequence: CDR1 MNHEY, CDR2 SMNVEV (reference sequence). The CDR3 DNA follows: TGTGCCTCCCTTTCCAGGGGCGCCTATAATTCACCCCTCCACTTT. Amino acids: CASLSRGAYNSPLHF.

The chain employs TRBV5-4 and TRBJ2-2, with 12 bases aligning to TRBD2. Germline V CDR1 and CDR2: SGHNT, YYREEE (reference sequence). This CDR3 contains 16 residues. V shed 5 bases, J shed 0 bases, and the junction held 2 bases outside the gene matches. The DNA of the CDR3 is TGTGCCAGCAGACTAGCGGGGGGCTCGAACACCGGGGAGCTGTTTTTT. Protein product: CASRLAGGSNTGELFF.

The rearrangement uses TRBV6-5 and TRBJ1-2; 9 positions match TRBD1. Per germline, CDR1 MNHEY and CDR2 SVGAGI. The trim removed 4 bases at V and 4 bases at J, leaving 1 base unmatched. This CDR3 spans 13 amino acids. CDR3 coding DNA: TGTGCCAGCAGTTCGGGACAGGGCTATGGCTACACCTTC. Protein sequence: CASSSGQGYGYTF.

This clone was seen a few times. The chain is built from TRBV4-2 and TRBJ1-1; TRBD1 aligns across 8 bases. The CDR3 has 17 amino acids. Germline values: CDR1 LGHNA, CDR2 YNFKEQ. With V trimmed by 4 bases and J by 3 bases, 13 bases remained unmatched. This chain's CDR3 is CASSPEATGARDTEAFF. CDR3 bases: TGTGCCAGCAGCCCGGAGGCGACAGGGGCCAGGGACACTGAAGCTTTCTTT.

Here the CDR3 reads CASSLAVNYGYTF. CDR3 DNA sequence: TGCGCCAGCAGCTTGGCAGTTAACTATGGCTACACCTTC. The chain joins TRBV5-1 to TRBJ1-2; no reliable D call. The CDR3 has 13 residues. Germline CDR1 is SGHRS and CDR2 is YFSETQ. V lost 0 bases and J 1 base, leaving 4 bases between the germline ends. Supplemented by reference TRBV5-1 and TRBJ1-2, the full variable domain reads KAGVTQTPRYLIKTRGQQVTLSCSPISGHRSVSWYQQTPGQGLQFLFEYFSETQRNKGNFPGRFSGRQFSNSRSEMNVSTLELGDSALYLCASSLAVNYGYTFGSGTRLTVV.

V usage is TRBV6-1 and J usage is TRBJ2-3; 8 bases agree with TRBD2. Trimming at V came to 2 bases and at J to 2 bases, leaving 9 bases not matched to a gene. Germline CDR1 MNHNS, CDR2 SASEGT. The CDR3 length is 17 residues. CDR3 in amino acids: CASSERGGAGDTDTQYF. DNA for the CDR3: TGTGCCAGCAGTGAAAGGGGTGGAGCGGGGGACACAGATACGCAGTATTTT.

This clone was observed at least ten times. The CDR3 DNA reads as TGTGCCAGCAGCTCGGGACTAGCCGGGGAGCTGTTTTTT. It encodes CASSSGLAGELFF. This sequence joins TRBV7-2 and TRBJ2-2; 8 bases are shared with TRBD2. The CDR3 extends over 13 amino acids. Germline CDR1 reads SGHTA; CDR2 reads FQGNSA. Trimming cost V 4 bases and J 6 bases; bases outside gene matches: 1.

The V and J genes are TRBV6-1 and TRBJ1-2, with D perhaps TRBD1 (6 bases). The CDR3 spans 14 residues. Germline CDR1 MNHNS, CDR2 SASEGT. V lost 4 bases and J 3 bases, leaving 12 bases between the germline ends. CDR3 region: CASSVTGRDYGYTF. The CDR3 bases are TGTGCCAGCAGTGTCACAGGGAGGGACTATGGCTACACCTTC.

J is TRBJ1-1 and V is TRBV5-1; D uncertain. This CDR3 has 13 residues. Germline CDR1 reads SGHRS; CDR2 reads YFSETQ. V was clipped by 0 bases and J by 1 base, with 4 bases between them. The CDR3 coding sequence is TGCGCCAGCAGCTTGGACACGAACACTGAAGCTTTCTTT. Residues: CASSLDTNTEAFF.

V is TRBV6-6 and J is TRBJ2-7; a weak D match, TRBD1 (5 bases). The CDR3 runs 16 residues. The germline gives CDR1 MNHNY, CDR2 SVGAGI (reference sequence). The V end was cut by 3 bases, the J end by 0 bases, with 15 bases between. CDR3 bases: TGTGCCAGCAGTTATAGTGGGGCGGCCCACTCCTACGAGCAGTACTTC. This sequence encodes CASSYSGAAHSYEQYF.

This clone was seen a few times. The chain couples TRBV5-4 to TRBJ2-7; perhaps TRBD1 as D (7 bases). V was shortened by 0 bases and J by 0 bases, with 10 bases between the two germline ends. CDR1 and CDR2 (germline): SGHNT, YYREEE (reference sequence). This CDR3 spans 15 amino acids. CDR3 region: CASSLAGDSSYEQYF. In DNA, the CDR3 is TGTGCCAGCAGCTTGGCGGGGGACAGCTCCTACGAGCAGTACTTC.

The rearrangement joins TRBV9 to TRBJ1-2, with D possibly being TRBD1 (6 bases). This CDR3 has 13 residues. Germline CDR1 is SGDLS and CDR2 is YYNGEE. The V end was cut by 0 bases, the J end by 6 bases, with 9 bases between. The CDR3 DNA is TGTGCCAGCAGCGTAGGGACAGCAAATGGCTACACCTTC. Translating gives CASSVGTANGYTF.

The rearrangement links TRBV7-2 to TRBJ1-1, with D tentatively TRBD1 (5 bases). The germline V and J ends were trimmed by 2 bases and 4 bases, with 14 bases remaining between them. This CDR3 spans 15 amino acids. Germline values: CDR1 SGHTA, CDR2 FQGNSA. The DNA for the CDR3 is TGTGCCAGCAGCTTACTGGGTCTGCAGGGCACTGAAGCTTTCTTT. Residues: CASSLLGLQGTEAFF.